Below, 28 T cell receptor beta chains from the same sample are listed, as sequenced in a study of immune evolution from preneoplasia to lung adenocarcinoma. Only in-frame clones appear in the TCRdb table, and some are missing; sequencing was by immunoSEQ multiplex PCR. This sample carries several thousand clones, 81% of them seen once, and the ten largest clones take roughly 8.7%. Material: FFPE adjacent normal lung tissue. The receptors come from a person aged 70 to 85 with lung adenocarcinoma.

J is TRBJ2-1 and V is TRBV28, with no clear D. Deletions cut 7 bases from V and 0 bases from J, with 7 bases between. There are 13 residues in the CDR3. From germline, CDR1 is MDHEN and CDR2 SYDVKM. In DNA form, the CDR3 reads TGTGCCAGCACGATAAGCTCCTACAATGAGCAGTTCTTC. It specifies CASTISSYNEQFF. The full variable domain, completed using reference TRBV28 and TRBJ2-1, is DVKVTQSSRYLVKRTGEKVFLECVQDMDHENMFWYRQDPGLGLRLIYFSYDVKMKEKGDIPEGYSVSREKKERFSLILESASTNQTSMYLCASTISSYNEQFFGPGTRLTVL.

This chain joins TRBV10-3 and TRBJ2-5, with TRBD1 matching 10 bases. With V trimmed by 6 bases and J by 2 bases, 12 bases remained unmatched. Germline values: CDR1 ENHRY, CDR2 SYGVKD. The CDR3 covers 17 residues. The CDR3 protein is CAIRSQGQGFGQETQYF. The CDR3 DNA reads as TGTGCCATCAGGTCGCAGGGACAGGGGTTTGGGCAAGAGACCCAGTACTTC.

The rearrangement links TRBV6-5 to TRBJ2-7; 7 bases match TRBD1. V dropped 7 bases and J dropped 6; count of bases not matched to a gene: 12. CDR3 length: 14 residues. CDR1 is MNHEY, CDR2 SVGAGI, per germline. CDR3 nucleotide sequence: TGTGCCAGCACCCCCGGTCAGGGGGACCGCGAGCAGTACTTC. Its translation is CASTPGQGDREQYF.

This chain joins TRBV7-2 and TRBJ2-7, with TRBD2 identical over 7 bases. This CDR3 is 15 amino acids long. Germline V CDR1 and CDR2: SGHTA, FQGNSA. With 3 bases clipped from V and 1 base from J, the junction kept 6 bases outside the gene matches. In DNA form, the CDR3 reads TGTGCCAGCAGCTTGGTGAGCGGGATATCCTACGAGCAGTACTTC. Encoded protein: CASSLVSGISYEQYF.

The chain couples TRBV5-1 to TRBJ2-7; TRBD1 aligns across 12 bases. This CDR3 region has 14 residues. The V segment lost 4 bases and the J segment 5 bases; nucleotides outside the gene matches: 4. Germline V gene lookup returns CDR1 SGHRS and CDR2 YFSETQ. In nucleotides, the CDR3 is TGCGCCAGCAGCCCCGGGACAGGGGGCGACGAGCAGTACTTC. This translates into CASSPGTGGDEQYF.

The CDR3, as DNA: TGTGCCAGCAGCCCACCCTCGGCAGGGGGCATGGTGGTGCCCTACGAGCAGTACTTC. Translation: CASSPPSAGGMVVPYEQYF. The chain carries TRBV7-8 and TRBJ2-7, with 8 bases fitting TRBD1. The CDR3 consists of 19 residues. With 5 bases clipped from V and 2 bases from J, the junction kept 20 bases outside the gene matches. Germline CDR1 and CDR2: SGHVS and FQNEAQ.

The chain employs TRBV4-1 and TRBJ2-5; possibly TRBD1 for D (6 bases). V gave up 1 base and J gave up 6 bases, with 12 bases separating them. This CDR3 comprises 14 residues. In germline, CDR1 is MGHRA, CDR2 YSYEKL. CDR3 DNA sequence: TGCGCCAGCAGCCAAGGGGGGCGCACCCAGACCCAGTACTTC. This gives the protein CASSQGGRTQTQYF.

This clone is categorized as large. V and J are TRBV19 and TRBJ1-5; no definite D call. The length of the CDR3 is 13 residues. Trimming removed 1 base from V and 7 bases from J, with 8 bases in between. Germline CDR1 reads LNHDA; CDR2 reads SQIVND (reference sequence). CDR3 bases: TGTGCCAGTAGTATAGGGGTGGAGCAGCCCCAGCATTTT. This translates into CASSIGVEQPQHF. Variable domain in full (rest from reference TRBV19 and TRBJ1-5): DGGITQSPKYLFRKEGQNVTLSCEQNLNHDAMYWYRQDPGQGLRLIYYSQIVNDFQKGDIAEGYSVSREKKESFPLTVTSAQKNPTAFYLCASSIGVEQPQHFGDGTRLSIL.

This chain connects TRBV30 to TRBJ1-2, with D unresolved. The CDR3 contains 12 residues. Trimming took off 0 bases at V and 4 bases at J, with 6 bases between the two ends. Germline-derived CDR1 and CDR2 are GTSNPN and SVGIG (reference sequence). This CDR3 reads CAWSVFGYGYTF. In DNA, the CDR3 is TGTGCCTGGAGTGTATTTGGCTATGGCTACACCTTC.

This chain links TRBV12-5 with TRBJ1-1, with D possibly TRBD1 on 5 matching bases. Per germline, CDR1 LGHNT and CDR2 FRNRAP. Deletions cut 1 base from V and 6 bases from J, with 12 bases between. This CDR3 has 14 residues. The CDR3 DNA reads as TGTGCTAGTGGTTTGGCTACCGGGGGTTCTGAAGCTTTCTTT. It yields the protein CASGLATGGSEAFF.

This clone was counted once. V and J are TRBV29-1 and TRBJ2-7; D tentatively fits TRBD1 or TRBD2 (5 bases each). CDR3 length: 13 residues. The germline CDR1 and CDR2 sequences are SQVTM and ANQGSEA. Trimming took off 4 bases at V and 6 bases at J, with 16 bases between the two ends. The CDR3, as DNA: TGCAGCGTTGTCGAGACAGACTACTCCGAGCAGTACTTC. This codes for CSVVETDYSEQYF.

The chain joins TRBV13 to TRBJ2-7; D possibly corresponds to TRBD1 (6 bases). Germline V gene lookup returns CDR1 PRHDT and CDR2 FYEKMQ (reference sequence). The V and J ends lost 1 base and 6 bases respectively, with 13 bases between them. The CDR3 covers 14 residues. This CDR3 reads CASSLAGQPSEQYF. CDR3 DNA: TGTGCCAGCAGCTTAGCTGGACAGCCGTCCGAGCAGTACTTC.

This chain links TRBV19 with TRBJ2-7; D call uncertain. CDR1 LNHDA and CDR2 SQIVND come from the germline V gene (reference sequence). V lost 3 bases and J 5 bases, leaving 11 bases between the germline ends. This CDR3 has 13 amino acids. The CDR3 is CASSISRRDEQYF. For the CDR3, the DNA is TGTGCCAGTAGTATCTCGCGACGAGACGAGCAGTACTTC.

The V call is TRBV6-5, the J call TRBJ1-1, with a possible D match to TRBD1 (5 bases). The CDR3 extends over 11 amino acids. The germline CDR1 and CDR2 sequences are MNHEY and SVGAGI. The CDR3 protein is CATGPNTEAFF. Written as DNA, the CDR3 is TGTGCGACGGGGCCGAACACTGAAGCTTTCTTT.

The chain links TRBV29-1 to TRBJ2-7, with TRBD2 matching 8 bases. The CDR3 is 12 residues long. Per the germline V gene, CDR1 is SQVTM and CDR2 is ANQGSEA. V was clipped by 6 bases and J by 2 bases; unmatched bases: 3. CDR3 residues: CSVGSGAYEQYF. For the CDR3, the DNA is TGCAGCGTGGGTAGCGGGGCCTACGAGCAGTACTTC.

CDR3 DNA sequence: TGTGCCAGCAGCCGGCCGACTAGCCCTTACAATGAGCAGTTCTTC. Residues: CASSRPTSPYNEQFF. The chain has TRBV11-1 and TRBJ2-1, with TRBD2 matching 7 bases. V gave up 5 bases and J gave up 4 bases; unmatched junction bases: 8. Germline V gene sequence: CDR1 SGHAT, CDR2 FQDESV (reference sequence). The CDR3 sequence is 15 residues long.

The gene calls are TRBV28 and TRBJ2-1, with D tentatively TRBD1 (5 bases). Germline V gene lookup returns CDR1 MDHEN and CDR2 SYDVKM. The CDR3 contains 14 residues. Trimming stripped 7 bases from V and 0 bases from J, with 10 bases between. The CDR3 DNA reads as TGTGCCAGCACCCGACAGAGCTCCTACAATGAGCAGTTCTTC. It codes for CASTRQSSYNEQFF. Full variable domain (rest looked up from reference TRBV28 and TRBJ2-1): DVKVTQSSRYLVKRTGEKVFLECVQDMDHENMFWYRQDPGLGLRLIYFSYDVKMKEKGDIPEGYSVSREKKERFSLILESASTNQTSMYLCASTRQSSYNEQFFGPGTRLTVL.

This chain connects TRBV7-8 to TRBJ2-7, with TRBD2 matching over 7 bases. V trimming: 7 bases; J trimming: 0 bases; junction bases outside the gene matches: 12. The germline V gene encodes CDR1 SGHVS and CDR2 FQNEAQ. CDR3 length: 16 amino acids. DNA for the CDR3: TGTGCCAGCAAAAGGGCGGGGGACCGTAGCTCCTACGAGCAGTACTTC. It yields the protein CASKRAGDRSSYEQYF.

The chain has TRBV7-3 and TRBJ2-2; D could derive from TRBD1 or TRBD2 (5 bases each). V was trimmed by 5 bases and J by 3 bases, leaving 7 bases between them. This CDR3 has 13 residues. CDR1 is SGHTA and CDR2 is FQGTGA in the germline V gene. The CDR3 nucleotides are TGTGCCAGCAGCATGGGGGACACCGGGGAGCTGTTTTTT. Translating gives CASSMGDTGELFF.

The V call is TRBV5-1, the J call TRBJ2-3; 9 bases agree with TRBD2. The CDR3 is 18 amino acids. Trimming removed 0 bases from V and 1 base from J; junction bases left unmatched: 9. CDR1 SGHRS and CDR2 YFSETQ come from the germline V gene. The CDR3 protein is CASSLALAGASGTDTQYF. The CDR3 DNA reads TGCGCCAGCAGCTTGGCGTTAGCGGGAGCTTCGGGCACAGATACGCAGTATTTT.

This clone was seen only a few times. V and J are TRBV6-1 and TRBJ1-1, with D perhaps matching TRBD1 (5 bases). V was shortened by 4 bases and J by 4 bases, with 13 bases between the two germline ends. The CDR3 runs 14 residues. The V gene's germline CDR1 is MNHNS and CDR2 SASEGT. The CDR3 loop is CASSGRGRITEAFF. In nucleotides, the CDR3 is TGTGCCAGCAGTGGAAGGGGCCGTATCACTGAAGCTTTCTTT.

The chain uses TRBV30 and TRBJ2-3; D may be TRBD1 (6 bases). CDR1 is GTSNPN and CDR2 is SVGIG in the germline V gene (reference sequence). This CDR3 is 14 amino acids long. Trimming pared 6 bases from V and 6 bases from J, leaving 19 bases between. The CDR3 nucleotides read TGTGCCTGCCCAGGGGACCGCAATGCGGATACGCAGTATTTT. This gives the protein CACPGDRNADTQYF.

This chain connects TRBV4-1 to TRBJ1-1; D is unclear. The CDR3 has 17 residues. CDR1 and CDR2 from the germline V gene are MGHRA and YSYEKL. V was pared by 0 bases and J by 1 base, with 15 bases between. CDR3 coding DNA: TGCGCCAGCAGCCAAGATGCAATGGGGTCAGGGAACACTGAAGCTTTCTTT. As protein: CASSQDAMGSGNTEAFF.

V and J are TRBV7-2 and TRBJ2-5; TRBD2 matches 8 bases. The CDR3 consists of 16 residues. The V gene's germline CDR1 is SGHTA and CDR2 FQGNSA. Germline trimming cut 4 bases from V and 5 bases from J; bases unmatched to any gene: 12. The CDR3 DNA follows: TGTGCCAGCAGCTCGGCGGGACTAGGCGGTGGGGAGACCCAGTACTTC. Amino acids: CASSSAGLGGGETQYF.

This clone has more than one count but fewer than ten. The CDR3, as DNA: TGTGCCAGCAGCGTCGACCTTTTCGGTGAGCAGTTCTTC. Amino acids: CASSVDLFGEQFF. The chain employs TRBV9 and TRBJ2-1; the D is unclear. Between the trimmed V and J ends, which lost 2 bases and 9 bases, there was a span of 12 bases. Looked up from germline, CDR1 is SGDLS and CDR2 is YYNGEE. This CDR3 has 13 residues.

This clone showed up just a few times. The V and J genes are TRBV9 and TRBJ1-3; possibly TRBD1 for D (5 bases). Germline-derived CDR1 and CDR2 are SGDLS and YYNGEE. This CDR3 is built from 13 residues. The germline V and J ends were trimmed by 4 bases and 7 bases, with 12 bases remaining between them. The CDR3 loop is CASSRGDGNTIYF. CDR3 nucleotides: TGTGCCAGCAGCCGCGGGGACGGGAACACCATATATTTT.

CDR3 DNA sequence: TGTGCCAGCCTCTTAGCGGGAGGGCGCTTAAGTGTGGATACGCAGTATTTT. It is translated as CASLLAGGRLSVDTQYF. The gene calls are TRBV2 and TRBJ2-3; 11 nucleotides agree with TRBD2. The CDR3 loop spans 17 amino acids. With 8 bases clipped from V and 6 bases from J, the junction kept 16 bases outside the gene matches. The germline CDR1 and CDR2 sequences are SNHLY and FYNNEI.

V usage is TRBV5-6 and J usage is TRBJ2-7; 10 bases align to TRBD1. The germline CDR1 and CDR2 sequences are SGHDT and YYEEEE. This CDR3 is built from 17 residues. The J segment lost 5 bases and the V segment lost 2 bases, leaving 13 bases of the junction unmatched. CDR3 region: CASSFVRDRGGDHEQYF. The CDR3 DNA is TGTGCCAGCAGCTTCGTTCGGGACAGGGGAGGGGATCACGAGCAGTACTTC.